This T cell receptor (beta chain) was obtained from a study of blood T cell repertoires in COVID-19. Study in general: Specimens from acute and convalescent COVID-19 originated in the United States, Italy and Spain.

The CDR3 is made up of 15 amino acids. Germline V lookup: CDR1 MNHEY, CDR2 SVGAGI. Trimming at V came to 6 bases and at J to 0 bases, leaving 7 bases not matched to a gene. Original analysis: Reference gene primer amplification gave nucleated cell count estimates. Measured with immunoSEQ multiplex PCR; TCRdb has only the in-frame clones, and not every one. V, J and clone size were drawn from that table, and D and trimming were deduced from the DNA. The data show approximately 150,000 clones, 75% to 90% seen once. The origin of this receptor is a human donor in a cohort sampled during active COVID-19. What was sequenced was peripheral blood. The J gene is TRBJ1-2, the V gene TRBV6-5, with 7 positions matching TRBD1. The DNA of the CDR3 is TGTGCCAGCAGGGCCGGGACAGCAGCTAACTATGGCTACACCTTC. Its translation: CASRAGTAANYGYTF.